Shown below are 21 T cell receptor beta chains from a single sample sequenced in a study of cytomegalovirus exposure and HLA in healthy donors. This PCR relied on a set of 60 Vbeta primers and 13 Jbeta primers. Sequenced by immunoSEQ multiplex PCR; TCRdb stores in-frame clones only, minus some. Seen here are over 200,000 clones, around 80% observed once, and the top ten hold 0.55% to 0.7%. Sequenced: PBMCs. The receptors were sampled from a woman in her thirties or forties in good health and CMV-seronegative.

This clone was observed once. Written as DNA, the CDR3 is TGTGCCAGCAGTTACTCGGGGCAGCAGTCATACGAGCAGTACTTC. Translated, it gives CASSYSGQQSYEQYF. The chain carries TRBV6-5 and TRBJ2-7; TRBD1 might be the D (5 bases). Trimming cost V 0 bases and J 4 bases, with 13 bases left between them. The germline V gene encodes CDR1 MNHEY and CDR2 SVGAGI. This CDR3 spans 15 amino acids.

The J gene is TRBJ2-1, the V gene TRBV7-3; D possibly corresponds to TRBD2 (5 bases). The CDR3 extends over 13 amino acids. V lost 5 bases and J lost 10, with 15 bases in between. CDR1 is SGHTA, CDR2 FQGTGA, per germline. CDR3: CASSASGGPEQFF. In nucleotides, the CDR3 is TGTGCCAGCAGCGCATCAGGAGGTCCGGAGCAGTTCTTC.

This clone turned up a few times. This chain joins TRBV6-6 and TRBJ1-1; no clear D. Per germline, CDR1 MNHNY and CDR2 SVGAGI (reference sequence). Trimming removed 6 bases from V and 0 bases from J, with 17 bases in between. This CDR3 spans 16 amino acids. CDR3 amino acids: CASRPTRENMNTEAFF. CDR3 sequence (DNA): TGTGCCAGCAGGCCAACGAGGGAGAACATGAACACTGAAGCTTTCTTT.

The V gene is TRBV9, the J gene TRBJ1-2, with 9 bases that match TRBD1. Per germline, CDR1 SGDLS and CDR2 YYNGEE. Trimming at V came to 4 bases and at J to 4 bases, leaving 8 bases not matched to a gene. CDR3 length: 15 amino acids. DNA for the CDR3: TGTGCCAGCAGCCAAGGGGGACAGGGAAGCTATGGCTACACCTTC. This sequence encodes CASSQGGQGSYGYTF.

The V gene is TRBV7-9, the J gene TRBJ2-7, with 8 bases aligning to TRBD2. The CDR3 consists of 14 residues. Trimming at V came to 7 bases and at J to 0 bases, leaving 5 bases not matched to a gene. Germline V gene data show CDR1 as SEHNR and CDR2 as FQNEAQ (reference sequence). CDR3 loop: CASKGSGSSYEQYF. Written as DNA, the CDR3 is TGTGCCAGCAAGGGAAGCGGGAGCTCCTACGAGCAGTACTTC. The variable domain in full, with the rest retrieved from reference TRBV7-9 and TRBJ2-7, is DTGVSQNPRHKITKRGQNVTFRCDPISEHNRLYWYRQTLGQGPEFLTYFQNEAQLEKSRLLSDRFSAERPKGSFSTLEIQRTEQGDSAMYLCASKGSGSSYEQYFGPGTRLTVT.

V usage is TRBV14 and J usage is TRBJ2-2; 7 bases align to TRBD1. The CDR3 totals 14 residues. Germline V gene lookup returns CDR1 SGHDN and CDR2 FVKESK. V lost 1 base and J lost 7; bases outside the gene matches: 3. DNA for the CDR3: TGTGCCAGCAGCCAAGTCAGGGGGAACGGGGAGCTGTTTTTT. Protein: CASSQVRGNGELFF.

This clone was picked up one time. The chain couples TRBV4-3 to TRBJ1-4, with D uncertain. The CDR3 spans 14 residues. Trimming cost V 0 bases and J 10 bases, with 12 bases left between them. CDR1 and CDR2 from the germline V gene are LGHNA and YSLEER. The CDR3 sequence: CASSQDRLLGKLFF. CDR3 nucleotide sequence: TGCGCCAGCAGCCAAGATAGGCTCCTAGGAAAACTGTTTTTT.

The chain couples TRBV5-1 to TRBJ2-5, with a weak D call TRBD2 (7 bases). The J call is in doubt because the DNA end fits TRBJ2-7 better. The CDR3 contains 15 residues. CDR1 and CDR2 from the germline V gene are SGHRS and YFSETQ. The CDR3 DNA is TGCGCCAGCAGCTTGTTTGCGGGGGCAACCTACGAGCAGTACTTC. It codes for CASSLFAGATYEQYF.

This clone has a handful of counts. The rearrangement uses TRBV5-6 and TRBJ1-1; the D is unclear. The CDR3 sequence is 13 residues long. The germline CDR1 and CDR2 sequences are SGHDT and YYEEEE. The V end was cut by 7 bases, the J end by 0 bases, with 10 bases between. CDR3 in DNA: TGTGCCAGCGAAGTCGGGTTGAACACTGAAGCTTTCTTT. Its translation: CASEVGLNTEAFF.

The chain uses TRBV28 and TRBJ1-2; TRBD1 aligns across 8 bases. V shed 5 bases, J shed 3 bases, and the junction held 5 bases outside the gene matches. Germline assignment: CDR1 MDHEN and CDR2 SYDVKM. This CDR3 has 14 residues. CDR3 loop: CASSPGQVHYGYTF. CDR3 bases: TGTGCCAGCAGTCCGGGACAGGTTCACTATGGCTACACCTTC.

This clone was counted only a few times. The chain couples TRBV7-9 to TRBJ1-1; possibly TRBD1 for D (5 bases). The V and J ends lost 5 bases and 1 base respectively, with 8 bases between them. The V gene's germline CDR1 is SEHNR and CDR2 FQNEAQ (reference sequence). The CDR3 is made up of 13 amino acids. The CDR3 DNA sequence: TGTGCCAGCAGCCTGACAGAGAACACTGAAGCTTTCTTT. This translates into CASSLTENTEAFF. Using reference TRBV7-9 and TRBJ1-1 for the parts outside the CDR3, the full variable domain is DTGVSQNPRHKITKRGQNVTFRCDPISEHNRLYWYRQTLGQGPEFLTYFQNEAQLEKSRLLSDRFSAERPKGSFSTLEIQRTEQGDSAMYLCASSLTENTEAFFGQGTRLTVV.

V and J are TRBV5-4 and TRBJ2-5; 7 bases are shared with TRBD2. V lost 10 bases, J lost 5 bases, and 11 bases stayed unmatched. CDR3 size: 13 residues. Germline CDR1 is SGHNT and CDR2 is YYREEE (reference sequence). CDR3 nucleotide sequence: TGTGCCGGCTCGGCTAGCGGCAGTGAGACCCAGTACTTC. It is translated as CAGSASGSETQYF.

This clone was seen just once. The gene calls are TRBV2 and TRBJ2-7; perhaps TRBD1 as D (6 bases). The germline CDR1 and CDR2 sequences are SNHLY and FYNNEI. V shed 9 bases and J shed 2 bases, with 14 bases lying between them. This CDR3 is built from 13 residues. This CDR3 reads CASGRTATYEQYF. The CDR3 region has the DNA TGTGCCAGTGGTCGGACAGCAACCTACGAGCAGTACTTC.

The rearrangement links TRBV6-4 to TRBJ2-7, with 14 bases lining up with TRBD2. Germline loops: CDR1 MRHNA, CDR2 SNTAGT. The CDR3 length is 14 residues. V gave up 6 bases and J gave up 2 bases; unmatched junction bases: 0. CDR3 in DNA: TGTGCCAGCAGGGGACTAGCGGGAGCCTACGAGCAGTACTTC. Amino acids: CASRGLAGAYEQYF.

The rearrangement uses TRBV6-1 and TRBJ1-1; the D gene is possibly TRBD1 (6 bases). The V gene's germline CDR1 is MNHNS and CDR2 SASEGT. This CDR3 spans 14 amino acids. Trimming shortened V by 7 bases and J by 6 bases, and 18 bases separated the two germline ends. The CDR3 protein is CASTDWGRAAEAFF. The CDR3, as DNA: TGTGCCAGCACCGACTGGGGGCGCGCCGCTGAAGCTTTCTTT.

This rearrangement joins TRBV27 to TRBJ2-5; 15 positions agree with TRBD2. The length of the CDR3 is 19 residues. V was pared by 4 bases and J by 1 base, with 10 bases of the junction left unmatched. Germline V CDR1 and CDR2: MNHEY, SMNVEV (reference sequence). DNA of the CDR3: TGTGCCAGCAGTTCGGGGACTAGCGGGGGGCTTACGTCCCAAGAGACCCAGTACTTC. Translating gives CASSSGTSGGLTSQETQYF.

The gene calls are TRBV9 and TRBJ1-5; TRBD1 matches 10 bases. Trimming cost V 4 bases and J 3 bases; bases outside gene matches: 13. Germline V gives CDR1 SGDLS, CDR2 YYNGEE. CDR3 length: 18 residues. CDR3 DNA: TGTGCCAGCAGCTTGGGGACAGGGGTAAAACTCCTCAATCAGCCCCAGCATTTT. Translated, it gives CASSLGTGVKLLNQPQHF.

The gene calls are TRBV2 and TRBJ2-2; D is unclear. The V end lost 8 bases, the J end lost 4 bases, and 14 bases lay between the germline ends. The germline gives CDR1 SNHLY, CDR2 FYNNEI. The CDR3 contains 14 residues. CDR3: CASSPERSTGELFF. CDR3 nucleotide sequence: TGTGCCAGCTCCCCAGAGAGGAGCACCGGGGAGCTGTTTTTT.

The chain links TRBV2 to TRBJ2-1; tentative D call: TRBD2 (6 bases). V gave up 6 bases and J gave up 9 bases, with 21 bases separating them. This CDR3 spans 15 amino acids. Germline-derived CDR1 and CDR2 are SNHLY and FYNNEI. Here the CDR3 reads CASSSGRWSGGEQFF. The CDR3 DNA reads TGTGCCAGCAGCTCAGGGAGGTGGAGCGGCGGTGAGCAGTTCTTC.

J is TRBJ2-1 and V is TRBV7-8; 7 positions agree with TRBD2. CDR1 is SGHVS and CDR2 is FQNEAQ in the germline V gene. V shed 4 bases, J shed 5 bases, and the junction held 8 bases outside the gene matches. The CDR3 sequence is 15 residues long. DNA for the CDR3: TGTGCCAGCAGCTCCAAAGGCGGGACTAACAATGAGCAGTTCTTC. It encodes CASSSKGGTNNEQFF.

V and J are TRBV19 and TRBJ1-1, with TRBD1 identical over 12 bases. This CDR3 contains 17 residues. Trimming took 5 bases from V and 9 from J; bases not matched to a gene: 16. CDR1 LNHDA and CDR2 SQIVND come from the germline V gene (reference sequence). CDR3 sequence reads: CASSSQGQGALGSKAFF. CDR3 bases: TGTGCCAGTAGTTCCCAGGGACAGGGGGCGCTTGGTTCGAAAGCTTTCTTT.